This T cell receptor (beta chain) was observed in a study of human thymus T cells. As for this clone: Its antigen remains unidentified.

Surgeons resected thymus tissue during corrective heart surgery. Corrective surgery for congenital heart defects was being performed on the healthy Finnish infants who served as donors. Per germline, CDR1 SGHTS and CDR2 YDEGEE. Germline trimming cut 1 base from V and 2 bases from J; bases unmatched to any gene: 1. The CDR3 is 15 amino acids. Assay: immunoSEQ multiplex PCR; the TCRdb copy retains only in-frame clones and omits some. The repertoire holds about 78,000 clones, with around 96% as singletons. Overall study results and limits: Blood and thymic repertoires both appeared biased in V and J gene usage. Highly overlapping thymic repertoires in unrelated individuals were reported by related research.

Sequencing was carried out using thymus tissue. This TCR came from a boy under two years old with a congenital heart defect but otherwise immunologically healthy. V and J are TRBV5-8 and TRBJ2-1; 9 nucleotides match TRBD2. In DNA, the CDR3 is TGTGCCAGCAGCTTGTGCGGGAGGGCCTACAATGAGCAGTTCTTC. Translating it yields CASSLCGRAYNEQFF.